One and the same sample provided the 14 T cell receptor beta chains below, sequenced in a study of identical twins. One entry per CDR3 protein, called by TCRdb with MiXCR from the 5' RACE reads. The profile covers 1,800,000 or so distinct CDR3 sequences, with under 35% appearing a single time and 0.25% to 0.3% taken by the ten largest. Sequenced sample: cord blood. Every receptor here comes from a newborn girl in good health.

This clonotype was picked up one time. This chain connects TRBV12-3 or TRBV12-4 to TRBJ2-1, with 8 bases aligning to TRBD1. V shed 5 bases and J 13 bases; nucleotides not matched to a gene: 22. This CDR3 is 17 amino acids long. This chain's CDR3 is CASSGNEPQGAKNIQFF. The CDR3 bases are TGTGCCAGCAGTGGAAACGAACCCCAGGGGGCCAAAAACATTCAGTTCTTC.

There are a few counts of this clonotype. The V call is TRBV10-3, the J call TRBJ1-6; 9 bases map to TRBD1. Germline CDR1 reads ENHRY; CDR2 reads SYGVKD. The CDR3 covers 15 residues. V shed 0 bases and J 8 bases; nucleotides not matched to a gene: 2. The CDR3, as DNA: TGTGCCATCAGTGAGTCGGGGACAGGGTATTCACCCCTCCACTTT. Encoded protein: CAISESGTGYSPLHF.

This rearrangement joins TRBV29-1 to TRBJ1-1; D gene ambiguous. Germline V gives CDR1 SQVTM, CDR2 ANQGSEA. Trimming pared 5 bases from V and 4 bases from J, leaving 5 bases between. The CDR3 is made up of 10 amino acids. The CDR3 protein is CSVSPTEAFF. The DNA for the CDR3 is TGCAGCGTTTCGCCCACTGAAGCTTTCTTT.

This clonotype was seen at least ten times. V gene TRBV4-1 combines with J gene TRBJ1-4, with D perhaps matching TRBD1 (6 bases). The V end was cut by 1 base, the J end by 4 bases, with 10 bases between. From germline, CDR1 is MGHRA and CDR2 YSYEKL. The CDR3 consists of 15 residues. CDR3 in amino acids: CASSQAWTVNEKLFF. For the CDR3, the DNA is TGCGCCAGCAGCCAAGCGTGGACAGTTAATGAAAAACTGTTTTTT.

The chain uses TRBV7-9 and TRBJ1-2; a weak D match, TRBD1 (5 bases). Trimming stripped 7 bases from V and 5 bases from J, with 14 bases between. CDR3 length: 13 amino acids. Germline V gene data show CDR1 as SEHNR and CDR2 as FQNEAQ (reference sequence). The CDR3 DNA reads as TGTGCCAGCAAGGGTGACAGTCTATATGGCTACACCTTC. It specifies CASKGDSLYGYTF.

This sequence joins TRBV2 and TRBJ2-5; 10 bases agree with TRBD1. Trimming cost V 3 bases and J 11 bases; bases outside gene matches: 15. Looked up from germline, CDR1 is SNHLY and CDR2 is FYNNEI. This CDR3 has 16 residues. The CDR3 sequence: CASSDPGTGVSYEQYF. The CDR3 DNA reads TGTGCCAGCAGTGACCCCGGGACAGGGGTATCTTATGAGCAGTACTTC.

This clonotype was observed a few times. The chain combines TRBV2 with TRBJ2-7; the match to TRBD2 covers 14 bases. The CDR3 spans 16 residues. Losses at the gene ends were 6 bases for V and 4 bases for J; bases not matched to a gene: 8. The germline CDR1 and CDR2 sequences are SNHLY and FYNNEI. The CDR3 DNA sequence: TGTGCCAGCAGACCCCGGACTAGCGGGAGGTATTACGAGCAGTACTTC. Translating gives CASRPRTSGRYYEQYF.

The rearrangement joins TRBV5-1 to TRBJ2-3, with D perhaps TRBD2 (5 bases). The CDR3 extends over 15 amino acids. Germline V gives CDR1 SGHRS, CDR2 YFSETQ. Trimming cost V 4 bases and J 4 bases, with 16 bases left between them. CDR3 sequence (DNA): TGCGCCAGCAGCCTAGAGGGAGAGAGGGCAGATACGCAGTATTTT. This codes for CASSLEGERADTQYF.

The V call is TRBV28, the J call TRBJ2-7; 8 bases agree with TRBD2. The CDR3 length is 15 residues. The V segment lost 6 bases and the J segment 3 bases; nucleotides outside the gene matches: 10. Germline lookup yields CDR1 MDHEN and CDR2 SYDVKM. The CDR3 protein is CASRPTSGGFYEQYF. The CDR3 region has the DNA TGTGCCAGCAGGCCTACTAGCGGAGGGTTCTACGAGCAGTACTTC.

The V call is TRBV28, the J call TRBJ1-1; the D is unclear. The CDR3 is made up of 15 amino acids. Germline CDR1 reads MDHEN; CDR2 reads SYDVKM. V gave up 0 bases and J gave up 5 bases, with 13 bases separating them. The CDR3 DNA reads as TGTGCCAGCAGTTTATGCCGGGCTGTGGGGACTGAAGCTTTCTTT. It yields the protein CASSLCRAVGTEAFF.

This clonotype has a handful of counts. The chain recombines TRBV5-1 with TRBJ2-7, with 8 bases fitting TRBD2. Germline CDR1 is SGHRS and CDR2 is YFSETQ. CDR3 length equals 14 residues. Trimming cost V 4 bases and J 3 bases; bases outside gene matches: 6. CDR3 nucleotide sequence: TGCGCCAGCAGCAAGGGACTAGAGGGCTACGAGCAGTACTTC. As protein: CASSKGLEGYEQYF.

The chain is built from TRBV12-3 or TRBV12-4 and TRBJ2-3, with 9 bases that match TRBD1. Unmatched junction bases numbered 9, after V lost 6 bases and J lost 5 bases. The CDR3 has 15 amino acids. In nucleotides, the CDR3 is TGTGCCAGCAGGGGGGGACAGGGAGGGGGAGATACGCAGTATTTT. It yields the protein CASRGGQGGGDTQYF.

The V and J genes are TRBV5-1 and TRBJ2-7; TRBD2 aligns across 7 bases. There are 13 residues in the CDR3. With 4 bases clipped from V and 7 bases from J, the junction kept 8 bases outside the gene matches. In germline, CDR1 is SGHRS, CDR2 YFSETQ. CDR3 region: CASSRAAGDEQYF. CDR3 DNA sequence: TGCGCCAGCAGCAGGGCGGCGGGGGATGAGCAGTACTTC.

In this sample, this clonotype turned up a few times. CDR3 amino acids: CASSFLLAQGLAGGDTQYF. CDR3 in DNA: TGTGCCAGCAGCTTTCTGTTGGCCCAAGGACTAGCGGGAGGAGATACGCAGTATTTT. The J gene is TRBJ2-3, the V gene TRBV11-1; 14 bases align to TRBD2. The CDR3 covers 19 residues. The J segment lost 5 bases and the V segment lost 3 bases, leaving 13 bases of the junction unmatched. Germline V gives CDR1 SGHAT, CDR2 FQDESV (reference sequence).